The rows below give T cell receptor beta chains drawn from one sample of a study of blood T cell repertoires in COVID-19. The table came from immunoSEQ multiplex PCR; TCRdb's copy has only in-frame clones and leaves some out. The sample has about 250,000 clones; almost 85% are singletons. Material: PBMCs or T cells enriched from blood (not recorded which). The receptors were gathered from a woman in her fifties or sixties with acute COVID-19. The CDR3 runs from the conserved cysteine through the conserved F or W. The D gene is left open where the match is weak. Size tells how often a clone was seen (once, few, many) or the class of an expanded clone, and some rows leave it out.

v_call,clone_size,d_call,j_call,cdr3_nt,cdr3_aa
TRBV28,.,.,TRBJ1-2,TGTGCCAGCAGCCCGGGTTCTAACTATGGCTACACCTTC,CASSPGSNYGYTF
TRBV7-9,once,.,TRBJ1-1,TGTGCCAGCAGCTATAGTCGCCGGAACACTGAAGCTTTCTTT,CASSYSRRNTEAFF
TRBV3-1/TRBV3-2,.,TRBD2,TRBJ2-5,TGTGCCAGCAGCCAGTATTTAGGGACTAGTGGGACCCAGTACTTC,CASSQYLGTSGTQYF
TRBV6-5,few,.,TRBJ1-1,TGTGCCAGCAGATCACCAGGGTCAAGGGGCAAGGAAGCTTTCTTT,CASRSPGSRGKEAFF
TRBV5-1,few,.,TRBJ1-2,TGCGCCAGCAGCTTGGAGTCTGCGAGAAGTGGCTACACCTTC,CASSLESARSGYTF
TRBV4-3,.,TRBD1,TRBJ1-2,TGCGCCAGCAGCCAAGACCCGGGACAGAACTATGGCTACACCTTC,CASSQDPGQNYGYTF
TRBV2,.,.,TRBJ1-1,TGTGCCAGCAGTGAAAGGGGATCAGGGATGGGAAACACTGAAGCTTTCTTT,CASSERGSGMGNTEAFF
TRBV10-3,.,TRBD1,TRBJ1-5,TGTGCCATCAGCGGAGGAACAGGGGCCAGCAATCAGCCCCAGCATTTT,CAISGGTGASNQPQHF
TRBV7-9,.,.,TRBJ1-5,TGTGCCAGCAGCCCGGCGGGGGCCAATCAGCCCCAGCATTTT,CASSPAGANQPQHF
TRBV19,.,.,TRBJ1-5,TGTGCCAGTAGTATATCTTGGGGGGGGAGCAATCAGCCCCAGCATTTT,CASSISWGGSNQPQHF
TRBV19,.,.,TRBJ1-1,TGTGCCAGTAGTATAGGGACAGTCACTGAAGCTTTCTTT,CASSIGTVTEAFF
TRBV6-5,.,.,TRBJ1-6,TGTGCCAGCAGCCCCGGGTTGACGGATTCACCCCTCCACTTT,CASSPGLTDSPLHF
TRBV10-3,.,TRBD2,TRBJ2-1,TGTGCCATCAGTGACCCGACTAGGACTAGCGGGGGGAGCTCCTACAATGAGCAGTTCTTC,CAISDPTRTSGGSSYNEQFF
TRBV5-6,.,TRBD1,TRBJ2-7,TGTGCCAGCAGCGACGGGACAGTCTACGAGCAGTACTTC,CASSDGTVYEQYF
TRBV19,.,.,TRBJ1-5,TGTGCCAGTAGTACCAGTCAGCCCCAGCATTTT,CASSTSQPQHF
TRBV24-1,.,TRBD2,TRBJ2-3,TGTGCCACCAGTGCGGGGGGTGGTAGAGATACGCAGTATTTT,CATSAGGGRDTQYF
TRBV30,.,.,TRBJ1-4,TGTGCCTGGAGTCTAGGTCCGGGTAATGAAAAACTGTTTTTT,CAWSLGPGNEKLFF
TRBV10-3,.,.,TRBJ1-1,TGTGCCATCAGCTTAAAGACAGGGAACACTGAAGCTTTCTTT,CAISLKTGNTEAFF
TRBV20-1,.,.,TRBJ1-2,TGCAGTGCTAGTCAAGGAGGGCAACACTATGGCTACACCTTC,CSASQGGQHYGYTF
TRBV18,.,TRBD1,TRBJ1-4,TGTGCCAGCTCACCACCGAACAGGGGCCTAGGGGGGCCCAATGAAAAACTGTTTTTT,CASSPPNRGLGGPNEKLFF